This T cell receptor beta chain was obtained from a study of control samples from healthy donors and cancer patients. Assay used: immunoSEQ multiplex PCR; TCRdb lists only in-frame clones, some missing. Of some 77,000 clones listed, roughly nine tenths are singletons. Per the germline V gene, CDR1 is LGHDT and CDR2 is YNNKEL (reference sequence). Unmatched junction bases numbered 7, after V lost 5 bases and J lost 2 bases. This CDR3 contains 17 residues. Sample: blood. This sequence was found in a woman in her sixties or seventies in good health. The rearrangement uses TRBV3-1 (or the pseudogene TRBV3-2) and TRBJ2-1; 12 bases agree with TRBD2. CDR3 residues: CASSAPGLAGPYNEQFF. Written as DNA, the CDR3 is TGTGCCAGCAGCGCCCCGGGACTAGCGGGCCCCTACAATGAGCAGTTCTTC.